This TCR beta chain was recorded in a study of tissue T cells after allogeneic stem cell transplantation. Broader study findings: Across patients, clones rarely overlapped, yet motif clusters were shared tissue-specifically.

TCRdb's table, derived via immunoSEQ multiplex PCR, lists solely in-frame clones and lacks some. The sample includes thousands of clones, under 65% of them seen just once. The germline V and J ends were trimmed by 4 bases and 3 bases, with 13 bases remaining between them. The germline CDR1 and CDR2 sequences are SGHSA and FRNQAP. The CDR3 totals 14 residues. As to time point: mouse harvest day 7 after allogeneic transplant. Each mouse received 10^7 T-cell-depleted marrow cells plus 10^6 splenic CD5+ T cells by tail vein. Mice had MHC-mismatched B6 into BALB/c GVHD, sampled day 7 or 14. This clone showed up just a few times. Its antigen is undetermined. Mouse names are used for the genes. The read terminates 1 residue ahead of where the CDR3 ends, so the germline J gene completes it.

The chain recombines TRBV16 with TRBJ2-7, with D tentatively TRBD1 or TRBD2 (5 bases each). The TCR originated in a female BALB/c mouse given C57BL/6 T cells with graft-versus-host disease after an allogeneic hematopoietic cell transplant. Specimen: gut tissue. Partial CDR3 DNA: TGTGCAAGCAGCTCCGGGACGGCTCTCTATGAACAGTAC. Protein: CASSSGTALYEQY. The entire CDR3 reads CASSSGTALYEQYF.